Below, one T cell receptor beta chain is given with its context. The antigen is not known. Sequencing used immunoSEQ multiplex PCR; TCRdb keeps in-frame clones, though not all of them. The top ten clones hold around 30% of a sample with 83,000 or so clones, approximately 89% of them seen once. CDR1 and CDR2 (germline): SGHDN, FVKESK. The V gene lost 3 bases and the J gene lost 3 bases, with 23 bases spanning the gap. The CDR3 runs to 18 residues. The data were obtained in a study of T cell responses to AZD1222 COVID-19 vaccine. Findings and limits, study-wide: Following two doses of AZD1222, Spike-specific TCR breadth and depth rose. Only six people who got AZD1222 tested seropositive at baseline. Donors were mostly white British, more females; clonal diversity possibly underestimated. Every sample of the repertoires postdated the peak T cell response.

The genes are TRBV14 and TRBJ1-2; TRBD1 is a possible D gene (6 bases). This TCR was sampled from an adult who received the AZD1222 COVID-19 vaccine. The sample in question was peripheral blood, obtained 28 days after the second AZD1222 dose. The CDR3 loop reads CASSHHTGSGAGDYGYTF. The CDR3 coding sequence is TGTGCCAGCAGCCACCACACCGGTTCGGGGGCCGGGGACTATGGCTACACCTTC.